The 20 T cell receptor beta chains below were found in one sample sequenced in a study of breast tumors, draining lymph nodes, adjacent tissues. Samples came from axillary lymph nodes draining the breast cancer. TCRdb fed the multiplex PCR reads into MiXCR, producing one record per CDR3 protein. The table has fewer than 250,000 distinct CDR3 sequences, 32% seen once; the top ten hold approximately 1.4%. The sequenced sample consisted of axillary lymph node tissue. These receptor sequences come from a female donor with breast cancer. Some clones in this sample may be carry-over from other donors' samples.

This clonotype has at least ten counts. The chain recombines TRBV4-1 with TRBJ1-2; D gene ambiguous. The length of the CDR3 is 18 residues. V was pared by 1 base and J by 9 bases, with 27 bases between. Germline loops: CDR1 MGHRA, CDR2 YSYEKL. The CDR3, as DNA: TGCGCCAGCAGCCAAGGTGGCGGGTTTTCCTCGGAGAGGCGGCGCTACACCTTC. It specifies CASSQGGGFSSERRRYTF.

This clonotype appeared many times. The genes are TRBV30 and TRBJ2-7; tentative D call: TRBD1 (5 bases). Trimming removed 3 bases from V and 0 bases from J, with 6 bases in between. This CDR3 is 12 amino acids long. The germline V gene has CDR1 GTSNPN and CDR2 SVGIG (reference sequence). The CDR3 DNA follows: TGTGCCTGGAGCAGGGCCTCCTACGAGCAGTACTTC. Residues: CAWSRASYEQYF.

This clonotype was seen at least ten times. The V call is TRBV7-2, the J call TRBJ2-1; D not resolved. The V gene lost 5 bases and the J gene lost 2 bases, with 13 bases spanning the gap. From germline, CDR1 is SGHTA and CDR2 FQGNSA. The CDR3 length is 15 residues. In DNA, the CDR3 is TGTGCCAGCAGCCGAGGAAGGCGTACCTACAATGAGCAGTTCTTC. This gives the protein CASSRGRRTYNEQFF.

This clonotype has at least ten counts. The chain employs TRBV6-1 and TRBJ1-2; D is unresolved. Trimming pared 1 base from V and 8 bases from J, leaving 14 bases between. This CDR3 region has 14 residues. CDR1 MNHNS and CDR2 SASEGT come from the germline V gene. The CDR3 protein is CASSEGNREQGYTF. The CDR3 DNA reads TGTGCCAGCAGTGAAGGAAACCGAGAACAAGGCTACACCTTC.

The CDR3 here is CSTNTGLGNQPQHF. CDR3 in DNA: TGCAGTACAAATACAGGGCTTGGTAATCAGCCCCAGCATTTT. The chain combines TRBV20-1 with TRBJ1-5; D might be TRBD1 (6 bases). This CDR3 has 14 residues. From germline, CDR1 is DFQATT and CDR2 SNEGSKA (reference sequence). Trimming removed 8 bases from V and 4 bases from J, with 18 bases in between.

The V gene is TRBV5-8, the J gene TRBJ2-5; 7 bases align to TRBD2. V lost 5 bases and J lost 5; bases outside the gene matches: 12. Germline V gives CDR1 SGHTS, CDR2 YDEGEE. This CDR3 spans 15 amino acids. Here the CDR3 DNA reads TGTGCCAGCAGTCCCGGGACTACCAGGGTCGAGACCCAGTACTTC. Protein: CASSPGTTRVETQYF.

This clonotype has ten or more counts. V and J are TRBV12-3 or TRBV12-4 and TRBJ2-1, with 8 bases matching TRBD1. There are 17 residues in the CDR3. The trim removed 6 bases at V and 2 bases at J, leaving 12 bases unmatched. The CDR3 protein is CASSYPLGRGPYNEQFF. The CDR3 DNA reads TGTGCCAGCAGCTACCCCCTTGGCAGGGGGCCCTACAATGAGCAGTTCTTC.

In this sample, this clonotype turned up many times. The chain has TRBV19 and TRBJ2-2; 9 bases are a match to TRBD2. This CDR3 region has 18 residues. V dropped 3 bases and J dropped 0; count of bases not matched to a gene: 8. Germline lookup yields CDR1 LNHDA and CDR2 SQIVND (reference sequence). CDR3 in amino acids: CASSIRLAGFANTGELFF. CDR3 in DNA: TGTGCCAGTAGTATTCGCCTAGCGGGGTTCGCGAACACCGGGGAGCTGTTTTTT.

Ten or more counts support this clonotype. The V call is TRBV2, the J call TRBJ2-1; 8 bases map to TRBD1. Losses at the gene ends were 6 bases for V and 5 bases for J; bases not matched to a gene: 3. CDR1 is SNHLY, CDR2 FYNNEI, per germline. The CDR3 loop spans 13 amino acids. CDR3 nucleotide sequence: TGTGCCAGCAGAGGACAGGGAAACAATGAGCAGTTCTTC. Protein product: CASRGQGNNEQFF.

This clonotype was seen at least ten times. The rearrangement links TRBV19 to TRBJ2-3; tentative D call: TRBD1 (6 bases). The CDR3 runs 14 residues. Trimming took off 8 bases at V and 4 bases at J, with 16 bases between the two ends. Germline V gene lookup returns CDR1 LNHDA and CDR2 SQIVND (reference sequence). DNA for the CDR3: TGTGCCAGTCGTGGGGGCGCCTCAGCAGATACGCAGTATTTT. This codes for CASRGGASADTQYF.

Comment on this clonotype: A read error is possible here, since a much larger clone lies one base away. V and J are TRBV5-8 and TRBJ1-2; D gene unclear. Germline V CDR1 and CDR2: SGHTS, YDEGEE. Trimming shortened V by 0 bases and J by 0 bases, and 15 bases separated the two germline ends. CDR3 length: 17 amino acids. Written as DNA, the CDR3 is TGTGCCAGCAGCTTGGAGAGCACGTCATTTGCTAACTATGGCTACACCTTC. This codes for CASSLESTSFANYGYTF.

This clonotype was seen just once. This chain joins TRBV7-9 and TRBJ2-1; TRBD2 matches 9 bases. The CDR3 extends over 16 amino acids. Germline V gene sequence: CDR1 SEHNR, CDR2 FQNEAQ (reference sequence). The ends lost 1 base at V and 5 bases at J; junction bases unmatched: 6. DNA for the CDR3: TGTGCCAGCAGCTTAGTAGCTCTAGCGGGGCACAATGAGCAGTTCTTC. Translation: CASSLVALAGHNEQFF.

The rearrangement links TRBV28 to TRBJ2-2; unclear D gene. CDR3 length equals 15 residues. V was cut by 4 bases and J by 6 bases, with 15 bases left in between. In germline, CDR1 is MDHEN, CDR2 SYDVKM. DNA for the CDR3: TGTGCCAGCAGTTCCTCTAAGGCTGCGGCCGGGGAGCTGTTTTTT. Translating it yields CASSSSKAAAGELFF. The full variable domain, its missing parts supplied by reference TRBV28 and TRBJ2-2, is DVKVTQSSRYLVKRTGEKVFLECVQDMDHENMFWYRQDPGLGLRLIYFSYDVKMKEKGDIPEGYSVSREKKERFSLILESASTNQTSMYLCASSSSKAAAGELFFGEGSRLTVL.

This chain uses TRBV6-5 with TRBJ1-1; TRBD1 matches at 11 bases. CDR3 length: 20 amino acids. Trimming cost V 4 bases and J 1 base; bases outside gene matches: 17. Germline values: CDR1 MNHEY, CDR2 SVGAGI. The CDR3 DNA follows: TGTGCCAGCAGTTTCACTTGGACAGGGGGCGACTCTGGGTGGAACACTGAAGCTTTCTTT. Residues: CASSFTWTGGDSGWNTEAFF.

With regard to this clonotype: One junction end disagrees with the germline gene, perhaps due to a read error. CDR3 in amino acids: CSAPNPRGEGVSRKLLF. In nucleotides, the CDR3 is TGCAGTGCCCCGAACCCTAGAGGGGAGGGAGTTAGTCGGAAACTGCTTTTT. The chain uses TRBV20-1 and TRBJ1-4; a possible D gene is TRBD1 (5 bases). Germline V lookup: CDR1 DFQATT, CDR2 SNEGSKA (reference sequence). The CDR3 runs 17 residues.

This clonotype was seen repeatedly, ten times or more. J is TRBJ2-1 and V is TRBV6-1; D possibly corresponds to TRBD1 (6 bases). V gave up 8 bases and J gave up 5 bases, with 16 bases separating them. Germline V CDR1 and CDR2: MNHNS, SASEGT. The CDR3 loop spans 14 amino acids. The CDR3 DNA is TGTGCCAGCCCCAGCACGGCAGGGGACAATGAGCAGTTCTTC. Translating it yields CASPSTAGDNEQFF.

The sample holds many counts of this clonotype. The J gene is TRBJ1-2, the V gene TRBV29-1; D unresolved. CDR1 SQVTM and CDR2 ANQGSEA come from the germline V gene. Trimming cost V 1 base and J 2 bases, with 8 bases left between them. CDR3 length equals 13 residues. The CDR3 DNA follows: TGCAGCGTTGAAGCTGAAAAGAACTATGGCTACACCTTC. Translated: CSVEAEKNYGYTF.

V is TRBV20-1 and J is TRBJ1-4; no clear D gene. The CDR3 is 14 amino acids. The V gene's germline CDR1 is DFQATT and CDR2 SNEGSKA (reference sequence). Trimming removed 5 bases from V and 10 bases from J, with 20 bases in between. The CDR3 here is CSASSSGRAGKLFF. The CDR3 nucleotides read TGCAGTGCTTCCTCTAGCGGGAGGGCCGGAAAACTGTTTTTT.

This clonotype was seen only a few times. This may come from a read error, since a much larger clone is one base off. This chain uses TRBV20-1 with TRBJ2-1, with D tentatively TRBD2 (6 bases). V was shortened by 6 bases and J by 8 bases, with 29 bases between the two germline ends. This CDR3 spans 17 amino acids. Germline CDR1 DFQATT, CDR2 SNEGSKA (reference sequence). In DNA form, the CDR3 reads TGCAGTGCCATGCCTTCATATCCTAGGGCGCGCGGGGATGAGCAGTTCTTC. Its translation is CSAMPSYPRARGDEQFF.

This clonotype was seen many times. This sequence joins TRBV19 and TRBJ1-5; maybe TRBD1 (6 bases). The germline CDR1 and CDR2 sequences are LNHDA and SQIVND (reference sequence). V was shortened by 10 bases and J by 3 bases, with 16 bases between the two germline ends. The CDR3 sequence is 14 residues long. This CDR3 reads CATQGGGYNQPQHF. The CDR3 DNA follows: TGTGCCACCCAAGGGGGGGGGTACAATCAGCCCCAGCATTTT.